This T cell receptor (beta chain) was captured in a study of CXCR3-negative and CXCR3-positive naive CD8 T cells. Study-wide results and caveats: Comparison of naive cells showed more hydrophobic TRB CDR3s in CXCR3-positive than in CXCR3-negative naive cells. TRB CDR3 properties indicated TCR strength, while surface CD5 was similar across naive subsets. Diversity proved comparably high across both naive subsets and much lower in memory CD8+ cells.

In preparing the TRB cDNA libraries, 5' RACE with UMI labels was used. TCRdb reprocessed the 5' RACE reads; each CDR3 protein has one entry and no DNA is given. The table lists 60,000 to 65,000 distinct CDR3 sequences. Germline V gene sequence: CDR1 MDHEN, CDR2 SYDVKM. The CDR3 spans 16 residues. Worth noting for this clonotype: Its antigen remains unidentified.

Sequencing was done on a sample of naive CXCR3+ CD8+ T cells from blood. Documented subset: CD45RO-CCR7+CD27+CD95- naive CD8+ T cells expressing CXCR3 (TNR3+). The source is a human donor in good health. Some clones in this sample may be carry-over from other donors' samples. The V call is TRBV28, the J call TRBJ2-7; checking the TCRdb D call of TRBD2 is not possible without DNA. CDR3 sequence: CASSFMTSGAAYEQYF. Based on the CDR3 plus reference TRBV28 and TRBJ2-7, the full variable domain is DVKVTQSSRYLVKRTGEKVFLECVQDMDHENMFWYRQDPGLGLRLIYFSYDVKMKEKGDIPEGYSVSREKKERFSLILESASTNQTSMYLCASSFMTSGAAYEQYFGPGTRLTVT.